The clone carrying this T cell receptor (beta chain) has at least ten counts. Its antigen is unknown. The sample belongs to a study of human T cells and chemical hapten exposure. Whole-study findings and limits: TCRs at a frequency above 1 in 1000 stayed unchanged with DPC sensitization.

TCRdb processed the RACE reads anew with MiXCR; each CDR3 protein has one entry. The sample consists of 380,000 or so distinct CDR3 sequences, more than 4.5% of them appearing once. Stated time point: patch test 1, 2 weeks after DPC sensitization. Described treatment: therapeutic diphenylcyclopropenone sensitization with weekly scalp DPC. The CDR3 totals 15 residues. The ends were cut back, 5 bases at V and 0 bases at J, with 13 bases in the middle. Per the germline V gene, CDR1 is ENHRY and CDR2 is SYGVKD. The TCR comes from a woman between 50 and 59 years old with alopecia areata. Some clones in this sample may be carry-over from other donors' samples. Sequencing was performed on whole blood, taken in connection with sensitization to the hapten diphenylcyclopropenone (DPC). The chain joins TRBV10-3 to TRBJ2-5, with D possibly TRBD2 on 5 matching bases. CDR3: CAISRGKPDQETQYF. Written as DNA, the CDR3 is TGTGCCATCAGTCGAGGGAAGCCCGACCAAGAGACCCAGTACTTC.